This T cell receptor beta chain was observed in a study of graft-versus-host responses after intestinal transplantation. Generated by immunoSEQ multiplex PCR, the TCRdb table keeps only in-frame clones and is missing some. Of roughly 14,000 clones in the sample, around a third were seen once. Investigators plated about 200,000 CFSE-labeled responder cells together with about 200,000 irradiated stimulator cells labeled with violet dye. The CDR3 contains 14 residues. V was pared by 1 base and J by 4 bases, with 8 bases between. Germline assignment: CDR1 LNHNV and CDR2 YYDKDF (reference sequence). The clonotype comes from a human patient who received an intestinal transplant. V usage is TRBV15 and J usage is TRBJ2-1; D is possibly TRBD2 (5 bases). Source: alloreactive CD4+ T cells from a mixed lymphocyte reaction culture, taken before intestinal transplant. Noted subset: CFSE-low proliferating T cells sorted from roughly six-day pre-transplant mixed lymphocyte reaction (GvH or HvG direction). The chain's CDR3 is CATSRGRDYNEQFF. The CDR3 DNA follows: TGTGCCACCAGCAGAGGCCGGGATTACAATGAGCAGTTCTTC.